This is a list of T cell receptor beta chains from one sample in a study of molecular identifiers for immune sequencing clone quantification. Via MiXCR, TCRdb re-called the PCR reads, giving one row per CDR3 protein. The table records tens of thousands of distinct CDR3 sequences, approximately 22% of them present only once. The sequenced sample consisted of naive CD8+ T cells from blood, with Jurkat cell RNA spiked in. Receptor source: a human donor in good health. Some libraries in this study had Jurkat cell RNA spiked in. The CDR3 runs from the conserved cysteine through the conserved F or W. A D gene is named only where the DNA matches it firmly. For some rows the clone size is stated as once, few or many, or as a class when expanded; others skip it.

v_gene: TRBV28
d_gene: .
abundance: many
j_gene: TRBJ2-2
CDR3aa: CASSLSEGTGELFF
CDR3nt: TGTGCCAGCAGTTTGTCAGAAGGCACCGGGGAGCTGTTTTTT

v_gene: TRBV4-3
d_gene: .
abundance: .
j_gene: TRBJ1-1
CDR3aa: CASSQGRYTEAFF
CDR3nt: TGCGCCAGCAGCCAAGGGCGGTACACTGAAGCTTTCTTT

v_gene: TRBV28
d_gene: TRBD1
abundance: many
j_gene: TRBJ2-7
CDR3aa: CASTFTGGPYEQYF
CDR3nt: TGTGCCAGCACCTTTACAGGGGGCCCCTACGAGCAGTACTTC

v_gene: TRBV7-9
d_gene: .
abundance: few
j_gene: TRBJ2-1
CDR3aa: CASSLARYQSYNEQFF
CDR3nt: TGTGCCAGCAGCTTAGCGCGCTACCAATCATACAATGAGCAGTTCTTC

v_gene: TRBV12-5
d_gene: .
abundance: many
j_gene: TRBJ2-4
CDR3aa: CASGLVRLGGEKDNIQYF
CDR3nt: TGTGCTAGTGGTTTGGTACGTTTGGGCGGGGAGAAGGATAACATTCAGTACTTC

v_gene: TRBV30
d_gene: .
abundance: once
j_gene: TRBJ2-7
CDR3aa: CAWSWGDGSYEQYF
CDR3nt: TGTGCCTGGAGTTGGGGGGATGGCTCCTACGAGCAGTACTTC

v_gene: TRBV7-8
d_gene: .
abundance: many
j_gene: TRBJ1-1
CDR3aa: CASSSPGQKNTEAFF
CDR3nt: TGTGCCAGCAGCTCTCCCGGACAGAAGAACACTGAAGCTTTCTTT

v_gene: TRBV7-9
d_gene: .
abundance: few
j_gene: TRBJ2-7
CDR3aa: CASSLAQGMSYEQYF
CDR3nt: TGTGCCAGCAGCTTAGCACAGGGTATGTCCTACGAGCAGTACTTC

v_gene: TRBV7-9
d_gene: .
abundance: few
j_gene: TRBJ1-5
CDR3aa: CASSTTDGSGGEPQHF
CDR3nt: TGTGCCAGCAGCACGACCGATGGGTCGGGCGGGGAGCCCCAGCATTTT

v_gene: TRBV13
d_gene: TRBD2
abundance: many
j_gene: TRBJ2-3
CDR3aa: CASSLRGTNTDTQYF
CDR3nt: TGTGCCAGCAGCTTACGAGGGACTAACACAGATACGCAGTATTTT

v_gene: TRBV4-1
d_gene: .
abundance: many
j_gene: TRBJ1-1
CDR3aa: CASSTEGWLTEAFF
CDR3nt: TGCGCCAGTTCAACGGAGGGGTGGTTAACTGAAGCTTTCTTT

v_gene: TRBV29-1
d_gene: .
abundance: many
j_gene: TRBJ2-1
CDR3aa: CSALRLGEQFF
CDR3nt: TGCAGCGCGTTAAGGTTAGGTGAGCAGTTCTTC

v_gene: TRBV2
d_gene: .
abundance: few
j_gene: TRBJ2-4
CDR3aa: CASRAMGGAPKNIQYF
CDR3nt: TGTGCCAGCAGGGCTATGGGGGGGGCTCCCAAAAACATTCAGTACTTC

v_gene: TRBV11-2
d_gene: TRBD2
abundance: few
j_gene: TRBJ2-3
CDR3aa: CASSSRGLAGDFTDTQYF
CDR3nt: TGTGCCAGCAGCTCACGGGGACTAGCGGGGGATTTCACAGATACGCAGTATTTT

v_gene: TRBV18
d_gene: TRBD2
abundance: many
j_gene: TRBJ2-5
CDR3aa: CASSLAGGEETQYF
CDR3nt: TGTGCCAGCTCACTAGCGGGAGGGGAAGAGACCCAGTACTTC

v_gene: TRBV7-2
d_gene: TRBD1
abundance: many
j_gene: TRBJ2-5
CDR3aa: CASSLVRDRVSETQYF
CDR3nt: TGTGCCAGCAGCTTAGTCCGGGACAGGGTATCAGAGACCCAGTACTTC

v_gene: TRBV28
d_gene: .
abundance: many
j_gene: TRBJ2-7
CDR3aa: CASSPTGTVSYEQYF
CDR3nt: TGTGCCAGCAGCCCTACCGGGACTGTATCCTACGAGCAGTACTTC

v_gene: TRBV27
d_gene: TRBD1
abundance: many
j_gene: TRBJ1-4
CDR3aa: CASSPYTGGIANEKLFF
CDR3nt: TGTGCCAGCAGTCCATATACAGGGGGCATAGCTAATGAAAAACTGTTTTTT

v_gene: TRBV4-3
d_gene: TRBD2
abundance: many
j_gene: TRBJ2-7
CDR3aa: CASSPGLAGGYEQYF
CDR3nt: TGCGCCAGCAGCCCAGGGCTAGCGGGGGGTTACGAGCAGTACTTC

v_gene: TRBV14
d_gene: TRBD1
abundance: many
j_gene: TRBJ2-7
CDR3aa: CASSHGTTGYSYEQYF
CDR3nt: TGTGCCAGCAGCCACGGCACGACAGGGTACTCATACGAGCAGTACTTC

v_gene: TRBV7-9
d_gene: .
abundance: many
j_gene: TRBJ1-4
CDR3aa: CASSPTADWGKLFF
CDR3nt: TGTGCCAGCAGTCCTACAGCGGACTGGGGAAAACTGTTTTTT

v_gene: TRBV20-1
d_gene: .
abundance: many
j_gene: TRBJ2-7
CDR3aa: CSAGISYEQYF
CDR3nt: TGCAGTGCGGGAATTTCCTACGAGCAGTACTTC

v_gene: TRBV12-3/TRBV12-4
d_gene: .
abundance: many
j_gene: TRBJ2-7
CDR3aa: CASSFNPTGTYEQYF
CDR3nt: TGTGCCAGCAGTTTTAATCCGACAGGTACCTACGAGCAGTACTTC

v_gene: TRBV5-6
d_gene: .
abundance: .
j_gene: TRBJ2-2
CDR3aa: CASSWDGHHGELFF
CDR3nt: TGTGCCAGCAGTTGGGACGGCCATCACGGGGAGCTGTTTTTT

v_gene: TRBV28
d_gene: TRBD1
abundance: .
j_gene: TRBJ2-7
CDR3aa: CASSFRDRENEQHF
CDR3nt: TGTGCCAGCAGTTTCCGGGACAGGGAGAACGAGCAGCACTTC

v_gene: TRBV5-6
d_gene: .
abundance: many
j_gene: TRBJ2-3
CDR3aa: CASNIWPGYADTQYF
CDR3nt: TGTGCCAGCAACATCTGGCCAGGGTACGCAGATACGCAGTATTTT

v_gene: TRBV2
d_gene: TRBD2
abundance: few
j_gene: TRBJ2-5
CDR3aa: CASSERGLAGLQETQYF
CDR3nt: TGTGCCAGCAGTGAAAGGGGACTAGCGGGGCTACAAGAGACCCAGTACTTC

v_gene: TRBV29-1
d_gene: TRBD1
abundance: .
j_gene: TRBJ2-7
CDR3aa: CSVSQGEHEQYF
CDR3nt: TGCAGCGTTTCTCAGGGGGAACACGAGCAGTACTTC

v_gene: TRBV5-6
d_gene: TRBD2
abundance: many
j_gene: TRBJ2-3
CDR3aa: CASSSETSGRRIDTQYF
CDR3nt: TGTGCCAGCAGCTCTGAGACTAGCGGGAGAAGGATAGATACGCAGTATTTT

v_gene: TRBV20-1
d_gene: TRBD2
abundance: many
j_gene: TRBJ2-2
CDR3aa: CSAWGLAGAANTGELFF
CDR3nt: TGCAGTGCTTGGGGCCTAGCGGGAGCGGCGAACACCGGGGAGCTGTTTTTT